One and the same sample provided the 19 T cell receptor beta chains below, sequenced in a study of PD-1 blockade in mismatch repair-deficient tumors (dated by TCRdb to 2017 to 2019). Preparation of the library involved the immunoSEQ multiplex PCR assay. TCRdb's version of the immuneACCESS table is confined to in-frame rearrangements and falls short of the full clone set. An unresolved V gene accounts for under half of the shortfall where checked; the remainder is of unknown origin. The sample table holds roughly 130,000 clones, of which approximately 91% were seen once. The ten largest clones add up to about 10% of the sample. Material: peripheral blood, obtained approximately 72 weeks after starting pembrolizumab. Receptors were obtained from an adult with mismatch repair-deficient cancer.

The rearrangement uses TRBV19 and TRBJ2-7; weak D call: TRBD2 (7 bases). The V end was cut by 5 bases, the J end by 4 bases, with 15 bases between. The CDR3 consists of 14 residues. The germline gives CDR1 LNHDA, CDR2 SQIVND (reference sequence). CDR3 DNA: TGTGCCAGTAGTCCTCCGCGGGGGCGTTACGAGCAGTACTTC. Protein sequence: CASSPPRGRYEQYF.

CDR3 residues: CSVSSGDPYNEQFF. The CDR3 nucleotides read TGCAGCGTGTCGTCGGGGGATCCCTACAATGAGCAGTTCTTC. V and J are TRBV29-1 and TRBJ2-1, with D maybe TRBD2 (6 bases). The V end was cut by 6 bases, the J end by 2 bases, with 14 bases between. The CDR3 is made up of 14 amino acids. The germline gives CDR1 SQVTM, CDR2 ANQGSEA.

The chain links TRBV7-9 to TRBJ2-1; D may be TRBD2 (5 bases). V was cut by 4 bases and J by 0 bases, with 10 bases left in between. The CDR3 loop spans 15 amino acids. CDR1 SEHNR and CDR2 FQNEAQ come from the germline V gene (reference sequence). CDR3 in DNA: TGTGCCAGCAGCTCACTAGACTACTCCTACAATGAGCAGTTCTTC. It codes for CASSSLDYSYNEQFF.

The rearrangement links TRBV5-1 to TRBJ2-3; 7 bases line up with TRBD2. The CDR3 loop spans 20 amino acids. CDR1 and CDR2 (germline): SGHRS, YFSETQ. V was pared by 0 bases and J by 5 bases, with 21 bases of the junction left unmatched. CDR3 DNA sequence: TGCGCCAGCAGCTTGGGGGCCGTCACGTACCCACGGGAGGTGTTAGATACGCAGTATTTT. This gives the protein CASSLGAVTYPREVLDTQYF.

The chain couples TRBV29-1 to TRBJ1-1; weak D call: TRBD1 (5 bases). This CDR3 contains 12 residues. In germline, CDR1 is SQVTM, CDR2 ANQGSEA. Trimming took off 4 bases at V and 1 base at J, with 7 bases between the two ends. CDR3 sequence reads: CSVAGTNTEAFF. The CDR3 DNA is TGCAGCGTTGCTGGGACGAACACTGAAGCTTTCTTT.

The V and J genes are TRBV5-1 and TRBJ1-1; no clear D. There are 13 residues in the CDR3. The ends were cut back, 1 base at V and 1 base at J, with 5 bases in the middle. The germline gives CDR1 SGHRS, CDR2 YFSETQ. The CDR3 DNA reads TGCGCCAGCAGCTTGATCGCGAACACTGAAGCTTTCTTT. This gives the protein CASSLIANTEAFF. The variable domain in full, completed from reference TRBV5-1 and TRBJ1-1, reads KAGVTQTPRYLIKTRGQQVTLSCSPISGHRSVSWYQQTPGQGLQFLFEYFSETQRNKGNFPGRFSGRQFSNSRSEMNVSTLELGDSALYLCASSLIANTEAFFGQGTRLTVV.

The chain recombines TRBV9 with TRBJ1-2; D may be TRBD1 (6 bases). The CDR3 is 15 amino acids. V lost 0 bases to trimming and J lost 4 bases, with 13 bases between them. Germline V gene data show CDR1 as SGDLS and CDR2 as YYNGEE. The CDR3 protein is CASSVVDTGFYGYTF. The CDR3 DNA is TGTGCCAGCAGCGTAGTGGACACAGGGTTCTATGGCTACACCTTC.

The chain's CDR3 is CASSQDRTVTYEQYF. Here the CDR3 DNA reads TGCGCCAGCAGCCAAGATAGGACGGTTACCTACGAGCAGTACTTC. This sequence joins TRBV4-1 and TRBJ2-7; no definite D call. Per the germline V gene, CDR1 is MGHRA and CDR2 is YSYEKL. V lost 0 bases and J lost 2, with 11 bases in between. This CDR3 has 15 residues.

The V gene is TRBV28, the J gene TRBJ1-2; 7 positions agree with TRBD1. Looked up from germline, CDR1 is MDHEN and CDR2 is SYDVKM. This CDR3 comprises 14 residues. With 7 bases clipped from V and 8 bases from J, the junction kept 13 bases outside the gene matches. The CDR3: CASNGETGEYGYTF. As DNA, the CDR3 is TGTGCCAGCAATGGAGAAACAGGGGAATACGGCTACACCTTC.

The chain combines TRBV9 with TRBJ2-7; 14 bases align to TRBD2. The length of the CDR3 is 18 residues. V lost 0 bases to trimming and J lost 6 bases; unmatched junction nucleotides: 11. Per germline, CDR1 SGDLS and CDR2 YYNGEE. The CDR3 DNA follows: TGTGCCAGCAGCGTAGGAGTCCCGGGACTAGCGGGAGATAGCGAGCAGTACTTC. It encodes CASSVGVPGLAGDSEQYF.

The chain has TRBV7-6 and TRBJ2-3; D might be TRBD1 or TRBD2, each matching 5 bases. There are 14 residues in the CDR3. The germline V gene has CDR1 SGHVS and CDR2 FNYEAQ. Deletions cut 5 bases from V and 1 base from J, with 10 bases between. The CDR3 here is CASSHGTGTDTQYF. CDR3 sequence (DNA): TGTGCCAGCAGCCACGGGACGGGCACAGATACGCAGTATTTT.

By sample fraction, this clone is medium-sized. The genes are TRBV11-2 and TRBJ2-1; D is undetermined. CDR3 size: 10 residues. V was clipped by 4 bases and J by 10 bases, with 5 bases between them. Germline CDR1 and CDR2: SGHAT and FQNNGV. The CDR3 loop reads CASSSNEQFF. DNA for the CDR3: TGTGCCAGCAGCTCAAACGAGCAGTTCTTC. The full variable domain, with the rest looked up from reference TRBV11-2 and TRBJ2-1, is EAGVAQSPRYKIIEKRQSVAFWCNPISGHATLYWYQQILGQGPKLLIQFQNNGVVDDSQLPKDRFSAERLKGVDSTLKIQPAKLEDSAVYLCASSSNEQFFGPGTRLTVL.

For the CDR3, the DNA is TGTGCCAGCAGTTGGGGGGACACCGTAGAGCAGTACTTC. Residues: CASSWGDTVEQYF. The V gene is TRBV27, the J gene TRBJ2-5; either TRBD1 or TRBD2 may supply D (6 bases each). The CDR3 spans 13 residues. Germline CDR1 reads MNHEY; CDR2 reads SMNVEV (reference sequence). V was trimmed by 4 bases and J by 11 bases, leaving 17 bases between them.

The rearrangement uses TRBV30 and TRBJ2-2, with TRBD1 matching 8 bases. CDR3 length: 14 residues. Germline assignment: CDR1 GTSNPN and CDR2 SVGIG (reference sequence). After removal of 5 bases from V and 1 base from J, the junction contained 3 bases not matched to a gene. The CDR3 DNA reads TGTGCCTGGGACAGGGGCGAGAACACCGGGGAGCTGTTTTTT. Amino acids: CAWDRGENTGELFF.

In its sample, this clone was seen once. The J gene is TRBJ1-2, the V gene TRBV28; no definite D call. The ends were cut back, 5 bases at V and 4 bases at J, with 17 bases in the middle. From germline, CDR1 is MDHEN and CDR2 SYDVKM. The CDR3 extends over 15 amino acids. The CDR3 DNA reads as TGTGCCAGCAGTACCTTCTGGCAGGCGACCTATGGCTACACCTTC. This codes for CASSTFWQATYGYTF.

The chain uses TRBV4-1 and TRBJ2-7; D possibly matches TRBD1 or TRBD2 (5 bases each). CDR3 length: 16 residues. The ends were cut back, 0 bases at V and 7 bases at J, with 19 bases in the middle. In germline, CDR1 is MGHRA, CDR2 YSYEKL. In DNA form, the CDR3 reads TGCGCCAGCAGCCAAGACCCGAGAGGGGCCGGGGTTGAGCAGTACTTC. Translation: CASSQDPRGAGVEQYF.

The V and J genes are TRBV4-3 and TRBJ2-7; 8 nucleotides line up with TRBD1. The CDR3 sequence is 17 residues long. CDR1 LGHNA and CDR2 YSLEER come from the germline V gene. J was trimmed by 7 bases and V by 0 bases; bases with no gene match: 14. CDR3 in DNA: TGCGCCAGCAGCCAAGATCACGAGACAGGGGAGGTGGGGGAGCAGTACTTC. Translation gives CASSQDHETGEVGEQYF.

The chain has TRBV28 and TRBJ2-2; D unclear. This CDR3 is built from 13 residues. V lost 1 base and J lost 6, with 6 bases in between. The germline V gene encodes CDR1 MDHEN and CDR2 SYDVKM. This chain's CDR3 is CASSLYGSGELFF. The DNA of the CDR3 is TGTGCCAGCAGTTTATACGGATCCGGGGAGCTGTTTTTT.

The chain combines TRBV6-6 with TRBJ2-5; 8 nucleotides agree with TRBD1. J lost 3 bases, V lost 4 bases, and 7 bases had no gene match. There are 15 residues in the CDR3. Germline values: CDR1 MNHNY, CDR2 SVGAGI (reference sequence). The CDR3 reads CASSWAGGAEETQYF. CDR3 sequence (DNA): TGTGCCAGCAGTTGGGCAGGGGGCGCGGAAGAGACCCAGTACTTC.